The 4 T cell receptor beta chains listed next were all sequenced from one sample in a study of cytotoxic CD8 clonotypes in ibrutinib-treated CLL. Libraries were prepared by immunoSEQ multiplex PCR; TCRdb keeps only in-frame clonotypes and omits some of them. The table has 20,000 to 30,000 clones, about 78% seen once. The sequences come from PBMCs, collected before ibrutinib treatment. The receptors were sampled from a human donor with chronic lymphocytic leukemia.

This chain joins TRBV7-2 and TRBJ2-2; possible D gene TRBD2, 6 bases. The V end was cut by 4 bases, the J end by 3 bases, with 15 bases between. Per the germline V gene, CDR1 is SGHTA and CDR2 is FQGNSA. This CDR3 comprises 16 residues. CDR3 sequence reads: CASSSGTGVYTGELFF. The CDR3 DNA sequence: TGTGCCAGCAGCTCCGGGACGGGAGTCTACACCGGGGAGCTGTTTTTT.

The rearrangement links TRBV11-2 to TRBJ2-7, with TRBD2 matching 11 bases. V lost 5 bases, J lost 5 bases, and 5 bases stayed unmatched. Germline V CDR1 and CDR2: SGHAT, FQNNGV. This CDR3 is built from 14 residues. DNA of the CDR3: TGTGCCAGCAGCCTACTAGCGGGAGATCACGAGCAGTACTTC. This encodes CASSLLAGDHEQYF.

The CDR3 is CASSQDRGEQFF. The CDR3 DNA is TGTGCCAGCAGCCAAGATCGTGGTGAGCAGTTCTTC. This chain links TRBV14 with TRBJ2-1; unclear D gene. Germline loops: CDR1 SGHDN, CDR2 FVKESK. Trimming stripped 0 bases from V and 9 bases from J, with 6 bases between. The CDR3 has 12 amino acids.

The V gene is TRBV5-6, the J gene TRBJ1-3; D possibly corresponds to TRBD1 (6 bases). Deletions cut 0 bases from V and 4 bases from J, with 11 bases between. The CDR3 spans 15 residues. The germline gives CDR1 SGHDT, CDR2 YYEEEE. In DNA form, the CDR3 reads TGTGCCAGCAGCTTGGGAGGGGGATCCGGAAACACCATATATTTT. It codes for CASSLGGGSGNTIYF.